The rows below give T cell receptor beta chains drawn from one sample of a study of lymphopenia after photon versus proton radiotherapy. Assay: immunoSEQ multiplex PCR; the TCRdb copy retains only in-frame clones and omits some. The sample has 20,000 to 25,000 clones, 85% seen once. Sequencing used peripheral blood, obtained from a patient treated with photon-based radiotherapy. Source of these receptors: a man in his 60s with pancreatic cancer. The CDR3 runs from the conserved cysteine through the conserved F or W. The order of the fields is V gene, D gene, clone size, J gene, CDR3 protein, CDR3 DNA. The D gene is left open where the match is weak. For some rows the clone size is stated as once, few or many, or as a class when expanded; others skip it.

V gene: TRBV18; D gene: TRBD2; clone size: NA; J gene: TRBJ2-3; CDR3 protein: CASSRAGGRDTQYF; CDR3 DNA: TGTGCCAGCTCCCGGGCGGGGGGGCGAGATACGCAGTATTTT
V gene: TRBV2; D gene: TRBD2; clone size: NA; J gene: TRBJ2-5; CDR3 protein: CASSDVAGLEETQYF; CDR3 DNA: TGTGCCAGCAGTGACGTAGCGGGTCTTGAAGAGACCCAGTACTTC
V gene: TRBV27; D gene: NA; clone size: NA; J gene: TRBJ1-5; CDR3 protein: CASSPLAGDGNQPQHF; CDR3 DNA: TGTGCCAGCAGTCCCCTCGCGGGGGATGGCAATCAGCCCCAGCATTTT
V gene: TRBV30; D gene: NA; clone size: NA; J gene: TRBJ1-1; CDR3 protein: CAQGVMNTEAFF; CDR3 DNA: TGTGCCCAGGGAGTCATGAACACTGAAGCTTTCTTT
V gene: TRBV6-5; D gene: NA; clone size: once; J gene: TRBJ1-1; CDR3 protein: CASSWGRRTTTEAFF; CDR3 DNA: TGTGCCAGCAGTTGGGGACGGAGGACAACCACTGAAGCTTTCTTT
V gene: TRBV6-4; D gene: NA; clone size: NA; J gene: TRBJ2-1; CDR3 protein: CASSDSIGTQQFF; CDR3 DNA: TGTGCCAGCAGTGACTCGATAGGTACGCAGCAGTTCTTC
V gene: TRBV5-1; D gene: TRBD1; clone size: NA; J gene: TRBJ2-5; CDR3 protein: CASSAGTGGYQETQYF; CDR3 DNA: TGCGCCAGCAGCGCCGGGACAGGAGGCTACCAAGAGACCCAGTACTTC
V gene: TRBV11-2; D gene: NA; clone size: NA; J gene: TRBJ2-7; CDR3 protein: CASSSAYYEQYF; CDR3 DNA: TGTGCCAGCAGCTCGGCTTACTACGAGCAGTACTTC
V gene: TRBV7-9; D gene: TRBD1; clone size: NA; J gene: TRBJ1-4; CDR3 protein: CASSLTGVPNEKLFF; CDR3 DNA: TGTGCCAGCAGCTTAACAGGGGTCCCTAATGAAAAACTGTTTTTT
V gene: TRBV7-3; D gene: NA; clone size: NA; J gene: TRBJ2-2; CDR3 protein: CASSTGTANTGELFF; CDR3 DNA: TGTGCCAGCAGCACCGGGACGGCGAACACCGGGGAGCTGTTTTTT
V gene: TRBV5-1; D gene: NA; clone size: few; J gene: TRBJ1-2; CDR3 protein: CASPGRSYTF; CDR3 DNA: TGCGCCAGCCCAGGTCGAAGCTACACCTTC
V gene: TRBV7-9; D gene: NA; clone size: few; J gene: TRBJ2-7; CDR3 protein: CASSLDARGQSYEQYF; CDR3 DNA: TGTGCCAGCAGCTTAGACGCCAGGGGTCAGTCCTACGAGCAGTACTTC
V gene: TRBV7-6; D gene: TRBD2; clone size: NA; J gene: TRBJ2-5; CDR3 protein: CASSLGSLAGNRETQYF; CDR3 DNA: TGTGCCAGCAGCTTAGGATCGTTAGCGGGGAATAGGGAGACCCAGTACTTC
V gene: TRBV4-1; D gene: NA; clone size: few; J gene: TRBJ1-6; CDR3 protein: CASSQGWPLNSPLHF; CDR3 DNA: TGCGCCAGCAGCCAGGGCTGGCCCCTCAATTCACCCCTCCACTTT
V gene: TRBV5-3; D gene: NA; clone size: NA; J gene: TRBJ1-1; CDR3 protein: CARKGGYAFF; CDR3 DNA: TGTGCCAGAAAAGGGGGTTACGCTTTCTTT
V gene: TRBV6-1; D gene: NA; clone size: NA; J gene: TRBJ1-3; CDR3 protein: CASSEWVNTIYF; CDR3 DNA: TGTGCCAGCAGTGAATGGGTAAACACCATATATTTT
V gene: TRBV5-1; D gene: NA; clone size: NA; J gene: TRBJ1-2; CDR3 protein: CASSSGHEANYGYTF; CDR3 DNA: TGCGCCAGCAGCAGCGGACACGAAGCTAACTATGGCTACACCTTC
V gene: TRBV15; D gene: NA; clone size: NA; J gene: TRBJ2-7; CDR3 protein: CATSRGSYEQYF; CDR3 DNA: TGTGCCACCAGCCGAGGCTCCTACGAGCAGTACTTC
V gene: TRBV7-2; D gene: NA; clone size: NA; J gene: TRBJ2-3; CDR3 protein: CASIGGRDYTQYF; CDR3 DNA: TGTGCCAGCATTGGGGGGCGGGACTATACGCAGTATTTT
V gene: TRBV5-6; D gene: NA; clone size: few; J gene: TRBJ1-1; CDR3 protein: CASSLRGTEAFF; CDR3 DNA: TGTGCCAGCAGCTTGAGGGGCACTGAAGCTTTCTTT
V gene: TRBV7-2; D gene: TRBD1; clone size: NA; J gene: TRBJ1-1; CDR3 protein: CASSLRTGGVTEAFF; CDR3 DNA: TGTGCCAGCAGCTTAAGAACAGGGGGCGTCACTGAAGCTTTCTTT
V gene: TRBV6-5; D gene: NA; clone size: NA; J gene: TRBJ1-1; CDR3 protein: CASSYYGGNTEAFF; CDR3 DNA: TGTGCCAGCAGTTACTACGGGGGGAACACTGAAGCTTTCTTT
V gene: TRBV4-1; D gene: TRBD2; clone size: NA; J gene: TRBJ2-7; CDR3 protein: CARSATGGGGVNEQYF; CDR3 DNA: TGCGCCCGCAGCGCTACGGGGGGGGGAGGGGTAAACGAGCAGTACTTC
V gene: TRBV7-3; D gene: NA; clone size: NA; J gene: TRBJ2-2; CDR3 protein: CASSPPDRNTGELFF; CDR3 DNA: TGTGCCAGCAGCCCCCCGGACAGGAACACCGGGGAGCTGTTTTTT
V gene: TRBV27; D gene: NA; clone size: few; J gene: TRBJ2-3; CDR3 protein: CASSLNRGRDTQYF; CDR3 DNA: TGTGCCAGCAGTTTAAATAGGGGGAGGGATACGCAGTATTTT
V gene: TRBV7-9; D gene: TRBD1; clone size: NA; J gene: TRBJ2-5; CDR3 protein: CAIATGTAETQYF; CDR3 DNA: TGTGCCATTGCGACGGGGACAGCAGAGACCCAGTACTTC
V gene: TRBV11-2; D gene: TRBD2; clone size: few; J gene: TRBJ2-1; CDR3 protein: CASSPASGAYNEQFF; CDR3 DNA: TGTGCCAGCAGCCCAGCCAGCGGGGCCTACAATGAGCAGTTCTTC
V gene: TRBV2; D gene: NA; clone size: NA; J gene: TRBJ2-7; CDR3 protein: CASSDGHGEQYF; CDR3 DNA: TGTGCCAGCAGTGATGGTCATGGTGAGCAGTACTTC
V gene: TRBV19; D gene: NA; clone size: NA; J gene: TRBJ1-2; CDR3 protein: CASRDGSEYLGYTF; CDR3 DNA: TGTGCCAGCCGAGACGGATCGGAGTATCTCGGCTACACCTTC
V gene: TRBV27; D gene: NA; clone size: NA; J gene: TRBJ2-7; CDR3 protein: CASSEQSSGQSYEQYF; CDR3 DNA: TGTGCCAGCAGTGAACAATCGTCGGGGCAATCCTACGAGCAGTACTTC
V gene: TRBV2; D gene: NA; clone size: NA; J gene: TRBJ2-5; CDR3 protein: CASSEAGGRAQETQYF; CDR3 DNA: TGTGCCAGCAGTGAAGCGGGTGGCCGGGCCCAAGAGACCCAGTACTTC
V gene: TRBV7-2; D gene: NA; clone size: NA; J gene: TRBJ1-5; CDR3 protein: CASSLEGGRKPQHF; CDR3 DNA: TGTGCCAGCAGCTTAGAGGGGGGTCGCAAGCCCCAGCATTTT
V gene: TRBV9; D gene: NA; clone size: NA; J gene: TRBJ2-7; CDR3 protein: CASSVVAGYEQCF; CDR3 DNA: TGTGCCAGCAGCGTAGTAGCAGGCTACGAGCAGTGCTTC
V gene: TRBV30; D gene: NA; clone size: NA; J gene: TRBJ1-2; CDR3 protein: CAWKKGLTFTGYGYTF; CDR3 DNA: TGTGCCTGGAAGAAAGGGCTTACTTTTACTGGGTATGGCTACACCTTC
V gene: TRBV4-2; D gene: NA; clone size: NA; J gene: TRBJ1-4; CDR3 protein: CASSQGGEKLFF; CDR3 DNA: TGTGCCAGCAGCCAGGGGGGGGAAAAACTGTTTTTT
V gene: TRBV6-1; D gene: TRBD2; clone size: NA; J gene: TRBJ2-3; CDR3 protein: CASRPAGVSTDTQYF; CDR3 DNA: TGTGCCAGCCGTCCAGCGGGGGTGAGCACAGATACGCAGTATTTT
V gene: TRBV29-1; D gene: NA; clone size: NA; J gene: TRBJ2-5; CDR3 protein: CSVEAGWKTQYF; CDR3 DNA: TGCAGCGTTGAAGCAGGGTGGAAGACCCAGTACTTC
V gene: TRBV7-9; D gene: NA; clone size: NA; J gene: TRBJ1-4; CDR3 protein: CASREMDEKLFF; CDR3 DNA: TGTGCCAGCAGAGAGATGGACGAAAAACTGTTTTTT
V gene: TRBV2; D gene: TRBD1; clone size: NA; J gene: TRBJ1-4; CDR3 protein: CASSEARTGITTNEKLFF; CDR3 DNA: TGTGCCAGCAGTGAAGCCCGGACAGGGATTACAACTAATGAAAAACTGTTTTTT
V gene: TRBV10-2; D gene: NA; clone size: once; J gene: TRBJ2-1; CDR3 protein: CASNWDRYYNEQFF; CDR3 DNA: TGCGCCAGCAATTGGGACCGATACTACAATGAGCAGTTCTTC
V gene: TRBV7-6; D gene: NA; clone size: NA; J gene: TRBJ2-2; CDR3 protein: CASSLVGQGTGELFF; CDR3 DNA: TGTGCCAGCAGCTTAGTAGGCCAGGGGACCGGGGAGCTGTTTTTT
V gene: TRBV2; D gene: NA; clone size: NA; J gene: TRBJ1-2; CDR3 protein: CASRKTREASYGYTF; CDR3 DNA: TGTGCCAGCAGAAAAACCCGGGAAGCCAGCTATGGCTACACCTTC
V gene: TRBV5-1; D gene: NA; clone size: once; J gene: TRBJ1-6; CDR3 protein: CASSLRQYNSPLHF; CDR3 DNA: TGCGCCAGCAGCTTAAGACAATACAATTCACCCCTCCACTTT
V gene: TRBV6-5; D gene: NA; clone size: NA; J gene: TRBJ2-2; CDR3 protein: CASESVLNTGELFF; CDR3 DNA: TGTGCCAGCGAATCGGTCCTAAACACCGGGGAGCTGTTTTTT
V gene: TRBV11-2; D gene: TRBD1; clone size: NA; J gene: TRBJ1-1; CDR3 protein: CASSRRDRVMNTEAFF; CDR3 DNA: TGTGCCAGCAGTCGCCGGGACAGGGTGATGAACACTGAAGCTTTCTTT
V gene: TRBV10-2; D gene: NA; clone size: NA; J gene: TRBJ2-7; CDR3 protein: CASSAGERTAQYF; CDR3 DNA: TGCGCCAGCAGTGCTGGGGAACGAACGGCGCAGTACTTC
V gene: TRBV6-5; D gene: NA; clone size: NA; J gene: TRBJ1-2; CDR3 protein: CASSYSGTLNRGYTF; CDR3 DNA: TGTGCCAGCAGTTACTCGGGGACTCTGAATCGTGGCTACACCTTC
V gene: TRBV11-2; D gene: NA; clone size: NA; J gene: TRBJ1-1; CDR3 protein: CASSHSNTEAFF; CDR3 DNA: TGTGCCAGCAGCCACTCAAACACTGAAGCTTTCTTT